These 22 T cell receptor beta chains were sequenced from one sample in a study of immune evolution from preneoplasia to lung adenocarcinoma. This table comes from immunoSEQ multiplex PCR, and its TCRdb copy is limited to in-frame clones, with some not included. Seen here are roughly 11,000 clones, more than 60% observed once, and the top ten hold less than 4%. The sequenced sample consisted of FFPE minimally invasive lung adenocarcinoma tissue. These receptor sequences come from a person aged 60-79 years with lung adenocarcinoma.

This clone was detected only once. The chain links TRBV9 to TRBJ1-2, with 7 bases that match TRBD1. After removal of 0 bases from V and 3 bases from J, the junction contained 5 bases not matched to a gene. Germline V gene sequence: CDR1 SGDLS, CDR2 YYNGEE. The CDR3 runs to 15 residues. The CDR3 here is CASSVADRADYGYTF. In nucleotides, the CDR3 is TGTGCCAGCAGCGTAGCCGACAGGGCTGACTATGGCTACACCTTC. Together with reference TRBV9 and TRBJ1-2, the CDR3 gives the full variable domain: DSGVTQTPKHLITATGQRVTLRCSPRSGDLSVYWYQQSLDQGLQFLIQYYNGEERAKGNILERFSAQQFPDLHSELNLSSLELGDSALYFCASSVADRADYGYTFGSGTRLTVV.

The chain recombines TRBV5-5 with TRBJ2-2; TRBD2 matches 8 bases. Germline V gives CDR1 SGHKS, CDR2 YYEKEE (reference sequence). The CDR3 has 16 residues. The V and J ends lost 2 bases and 4 bases, in that order; junction bases with no gene match: 7. The CDR3 is CASSLVGTSLTGELFF. The DNA of the CDR3 is TGTGCCAGCAGCTTAGTCGGGACTAGTCTCACCGGGGAGCTGTTTTTT. Combining the CDR3 with reference TRBV5-5 and TRBJ2-2 gives the whole variable domain DAGVTQSPTHLIKTRGQQVTLRCSPISGHKSVSWYQQVLGQGPQFIFQYYEKEERGRGNFPDRFSARQFPNYSSELNVNALLLGDSALYLCASSLVGTSLTGELFFGEGSRLTVL.

This rearrangement joins TRBV13 to TRBJ2-5; the D gene is possibly TRBD2 (6 bases). Germline CDR1 PRHDT, CDR2 FYEKMQ (reference sequence). The CDR3 contains 12 residues. Trimming pared 6 bases from V and 6 bases from J, leaving 11 bases between. CDR3 amino acids: CASSLGGKTQYF. DNA of the CDR3: TGTGCCAGCAGTCTTGGAGGGAAGACCCAGTACTTC.

The chain joins TRBV7-6 to TRBJ2-1, with a possible D match to TRBD1 (6 bases). Germline CDR1 is SGHVS and CDR2 is FNYEAQ. CDR3 size: 16 residues. V was trimmed by 1 base and J by 0 bases, leaving 10 bases between them. The CDR3 loop reads CASSLGGQSSYNEQFF. The CDR3 nucleotides are TGTGCCAGCAGCTTAGGAGGACAGAGCTCCTACAATGAGCAGTTCTTC.

The V call is TRBV20-1, the J call TRBJ2-1; D might be TRBD2 (5 bases). The V end lost 4 bases, the J end lost 8 bases, and 9 bases lay between the germline ends. This CDR3 has 11 amino acids. Per germline, CDR1 DFQATT and CDR2 SNEGSKA (reference sequence). The CDR3 DNA reads as TGCAGTGCTACGGAGGTGGATGAGCAGTTCTTC. Protein sequence: CSATEVDEQFF.

The chain combines TRBV28 with TRBJ1-4, with D tentatively TRBD1 (6 bases). The V gene's germline CDR1 is MDHEN and CDR2 SYDVKM. V lost 4 bases to trimming and J lost 2 bases, with 8 bases between them. The CDR3 runs to 14 residues. The CDR3 DNA reads as TGTGCCAGCAGTTCAGGGGTGACTAATGAAAAACTGTTTTTT. This codes for CASSSGVTNEKLFF.

The rearrangement uses TRBV2 and TRBJ2-7; 9 bases are shared with TRBD2. V dropped 3 bases and J dropped 1; count of bases not matched to a gene: 4. Germline lookup yields CDR1 SNHLY and CDR2 FYNNEI. The CDR3 sequence is 15 residues long. The CDR3 sequence: CASSEASGVSYEQYF. The CDR3 DNA reads as TGTGCCAGCAGTGAGGCTAGCGGGGTATCCTACGAGCAGTACTTC.

The chain uses TRBV19 and TRBJ2-2, with unresolved D. Germline V CDR1 and CDR2: LNHDA, SQIVND (reference sequence). V was shortened by 8 bases and J by 4 bases, with 11 bases between the two germline ends. CDR3 size: 13 residues. CDR3 coding DNA: TGTGCCAGTTTGGAGCTTCGCACCGGGGAGCTGTTTTTT. It codes for CASLELRTGELFF. The complete variable domain, with remaining parts taken from reference TRBV19 and TRBJ2-2, reads DGGITQSPKYLFRKEGQNVTLSCEQNLNHDAMYWYRQDPGQGLRLIYYSQIVNDFQKGDIAEGYSVSREKKESFPLTVTSAQKNPTAFYLCASLELRTGELFFGEGSRLTVL.

Only a few counts were recorded for this clone. This sequence joins TRBV7-9 and TRBJ2-2; D is uncertain. The ends were cut back, 1 base at V and 13 bases at J, with 7 bases in the middle. The CDR3 totals 11 residues. Germline V gene lookup returns CDR1 SEHNR and CDR2 FQNEAQ (reference sequence). In nucleotides, the CDR3 is TGTGCCAGCAGCTTAGAACAAAGGCTGTTTTTT. It translates to CASSLEQRLFF.

The chain recombines TRBV6-6 with TRBJ2-3; no firm D call. CDR3 size: 14 residues. V dropped 3 bases and J dropped 2 bases, with 9 bases sitting between them. Germline V lookup: CDR1 MNHNY, CDR2 SVGAGI (reference sequence). CDR3 nucleotides: TGTGCCAGCAGTTATGACACATCCACAGATACGCAGTATTTT. Protein sequence: CASSYDTSTDTQYF.

In this sample, this clone turned up a few times. The chain recombines TRBV28 with TRBJ1-1; a weak D match, TRBD1 (5 bases). V was cut by 6 bases and J by 0 bases, with 11 bases left in between. The CDR3 runs to 14 residues. The V gene's germline CDR1 is MDHEN and CDR2 SYDVKM. CDR3 sequence reads: CASRPGLLNTEAFF. Written as DNA, the CDR3 is TGTGCCAGCAGGCCGGGACTTTTGAACACTGAAGCTTTCTTT. Together with reference TRBV28 and TRBJ1-1, the CDR3 gives the full variable domain: DVKVTQSSRYLVKRTGEKVFLECVQDMDHENMFWYRQDPGLGLRLIYFSYDVKMKEKGDIPEGYSVSREKKERFSLILESASTNQTSMYLCASRPGLLNTEAFFGQGTRLTVV.

The V and J genes are TRBV30 and TRBJ2-5; 8 nucleotides agree with TRBD2. Germline assignment: CDR1 GTSNPN and CDR2 SVGIG (reference sequence). The CDR3 sequence is 16 residues long. With V trimmed by 3 bases and J by 5 bases, 14 bases remained unmatched. The CDR3 spells CAWRGRGGLSVETQYF. CDR3 nucleotide sequence: TGTGCCTGGAGGGGCCGCGGGGGGCTTTCTGTGGAGACCCAGTACTTC.

This chain uses TRBV9 with TRBJ2-7; tentatively, D is TRBD1 or TRBD2 (5 bases each). The CDR3 consists of 13 residues. The germline V gene has CDR1 SGDLS and CDR2 YYNGEE. V was cut by 0 bases and J by 5 bases, with 9 bases left in between. The CDR3: CASSVGGVDEQYF. CDR3 sequence (DNA): TGTGCCAGCAGCGTAGGAGGGGTCGACGAGCAGTACTTC.

This chain links TRBV11-3 with TRBJ2-7; 10 bases match TRBD1. V gave up 3 bases and J gave up 9 bases; unmatched junction bases: 14. The CDR3 covers 16 residues. Germline values: CDR1 SGHNT, CDR2 YENEEA. The CDR3 DNA reads as TGTGCCAGCAGCTTCCCGGGACAGGGGACGACTGAGGTGCAGTACTTC. It specifies CASSFPGQGTTEVQYF.

The CDR3 DNA reads TGTGCCAGCAGAGCAGGGTTTACTGGAAACACCATATATTTT. Translating gives CASRAGFTGNTIYF. This chain links TRBV6-1 with TRBJ1-3; maybe TRBD1 (5 bases). CDR3 length: 14 residues. The V gene's germline CDR1 is MNHNS and CDR2 SASEGT. V lost 6 bases, J lost 2 bases, and 11 bases lay in between.

V is TRBV4-1 and J is TRBJ2-1; the match to TRBD2 covers 13 bases. Looked up from germline, CDR1 is MGHRA and CDR2 is YSYEKL. The CDR3 covers 21 residues. V shed 0 bases, J shed 0 bases, and the junction held 11 bases outside the gene matches. The CDR3 region is CASSQEPTGTSGIPSYNEQFF. CDR3 bases: TGCGCCAGCAGCCAAGAGCCAACCGGGACTAGCGGGATCCCCTCCTACAATGAGCAGTTCTTC.

The chain carries TRBV19 and TRBJ2-7; D possibly corresponds to TRBD1 (6 bases). CDR1 and CDR2 from the germline V gene are LNHDA and SQIVND (reference sequence). Trimming stripped 5 bases from V and 3 bases from J, with 14 bases between. The CDR3 spans 14 residues. The CDR3 DNA reads as TGTGCCAGTAGTTGGCCGGGCAGGGGCTACGAGCAGTACTTC. Its translation: CASSWPGRGYEQYF.

This clone was seen a handful of times. The chain joins TRBV29-1 to TRBJ2-5; 9 nucleotides line up with TRBD2. The CDR3 has 12 amino acids. The V and J ends lost 8 bases and 5 bases, in that order; junction bases with no gene match: 6. Per the germline V gene, CDR1 is SQVTM and CDR2 is ANQGSEA. The CDR3 DNA is TGCAGCTCGTTAGCGGGAGTGGAGACCCAGTACTTC. Translating gives CSSLAGVETQYF.

This sequence joins TRBV7-2 and TRBJ1-2; 8 positions agree with TRBD1. Germline-derived CDR1 and CDR2 are SGHTA and FQGNSA. The CDR3 contains 16 residues. The trim removed 1 base at V and 4 bases at J, leaving 8 bases unmatched. The CDR3 loop reads CASSLGTGSLTYGYTF. As DNA, the CDR3 is TGTGCCAGCAGCTTAGGGACAGGGAGTCTTACCTATGGCTACACCTTC. The whole variable domain, filled in from reference TRBV7-2 and TRBJ1-2, reads GAGVSQSPSNKVTEKGKDVELRCDPISGHTALYWYRQSLGQGLEFLIYFQGNSAPDKSGLPSDRFSAERTGGSVSTLTIQRTQQEDSAVYLCASSLGTGSLTYGYTFGSGTRLTVV.

The CDR3 is CASSIDWAGGYEQYF. The DNA for the CDR3 is TGTGCCAGTAGTATAGACTGGGCAGGGGGGTACGAGCAGTACTTC. The rearrangement uses TRBV19 and TRBJ2-7; perhaps TRBD1 as D (7 bases). Germline CDR1 LNHDA, CDR2 SQIVND (reference sequence). V gave up 0 bases and J gave up 4 bases, with 13 bases separating them. The CDR3 extends over 15 amino acids. Complete variable domain (other parts from reference TRBV19 and TRBJ2-7): DGGITQSPKYLFRKEGQNVTLSCEQNLNHDAMYWYRQDPGQGLRLIYYSQIVNDFQKGDIAEGYSVSREKKESFPLTVTSAQKNPTAFYLCASSIDWAGGYEQYFGPGTRLTVT.

J is TRBJ1-5 and V is TRBV7-2, with 8 bases fitting TRBD1. The CDR3 contains 14 residues. V shed 4 bases, J shed 6 bases, and the junction held 5 bases outside the gene matches. Germline V lookup: CDR1 SGHTA, CDR2 FQGNSA. The CDR3 loop is CASSSQGAGQPQHF. In DNA, the CDR3 is TGTGCCAGCAGCTCTCAGGGGGCCGGTCAGCCCCAGCATTTT.

The rearrangement joins TRBV18 to TRBJ1-1; TRBD1 matches 8 bases. Germline trimming cut 4 bases from V and 1 base from J; bases unmatched to any gene: 5. CDR1 and CDR2 from the germline V gene are KGHSH and LQKENI. CDR3 length equals 15 residues. CDR3: CASSLGQGGNTEAFF. CDR3 DNA sequence: TGTGCCAGCTCACTCGGACAGGGAGGGAACACTGAAGCTTTCTTT. Full variable domain (outside the CDR3, taken from reference TRBV18 and TRBJ1-1): NAGVMQNPRHLVRRRGQEARLRCSPMKGHSHVYWYRQLPEEGLKFMVYLQKENIIDESGMPKERFSAEFPKEGPSILRIQQVVRGDSAAYFCASSLGQGGNTEAFFGQGTRLTVV.